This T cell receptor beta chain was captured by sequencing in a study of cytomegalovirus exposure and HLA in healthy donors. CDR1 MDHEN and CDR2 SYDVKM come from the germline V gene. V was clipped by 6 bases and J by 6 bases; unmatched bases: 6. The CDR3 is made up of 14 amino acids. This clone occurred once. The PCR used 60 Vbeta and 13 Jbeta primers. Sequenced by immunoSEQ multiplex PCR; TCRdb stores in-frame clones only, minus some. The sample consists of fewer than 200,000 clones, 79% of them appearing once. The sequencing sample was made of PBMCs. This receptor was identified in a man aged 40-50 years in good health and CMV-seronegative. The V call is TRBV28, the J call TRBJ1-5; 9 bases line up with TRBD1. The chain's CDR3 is CASRRGTGSQPQHF. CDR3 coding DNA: TGTGCCAGCAGGAGGGGGACAGGGTCTCAGCCCCAGCATTTT.